Listed below are T cell receptor beta chains from one sample, sequenced in a study of T-cell reconstitution after alpha-beta-depleted transplantation in children. TCRdb used MiXCR to reprocess the PCR reads, holding one entry per CDR3 protein. The sample has 250,000 to 400,000 distinct CDR3 sequences, 20% to 30% seen once. Sequenced here: PBMCs, mostly from graft donor cells, sampled 180 days after TCRalphabeta/CD19-depleted stem cell transplant. The receptor set was obtained from a male patient younger than 18 who had a stem cell transplant for acute lymphoblastic leukemia, so the T cells may come from the graft donor. The CDR3 runs from the conserved cysteine through the conserved F or W. Each record gives: CDR3 DNA, CDR3 protein, D gene, J gene, V gene, clone size. D genes are given only for firm matches. Clone size, where shown, is once, few, many, or a class for clones that have expanded.

cdr3_nt: TGTGCCAGCAGCAACAGGGAAGAGACCCAGTACTTC; cdr3_aa: CASSNREETQYF; d_call: NA; j_call: TRBJ2-5; v_call: TRBV9; clone_size: few
cdr3_nt: TGCGCCAGCAGCCAAGGGAGGAGCACCGGGGAGCTGTTTTTT; cdr3_aa: CASSQGRSTGELFF; d_call: NA; j_call: TRBJ2-2; v_call: TRBV5-1; clone_size: few
cdr3_nt: TGTGCCACCAGTGATTTGCAAGATATAAGGACTACCTACAAAGGGGGGGTAGCCAAAAACATTCAGTACTTC; cdr3_aa: CATSDLQDIRTTYKGGVAKNIQYF; d_call: NA; j_call: TRBJ2-4; v_call: TRBV24-1; clone_size: few
cdr3_nt: TGTGCCATCGGCTCCATCACAGATACGCAGTATTTT; cdr3_aa: CAIGSITDTQYF; d_call: NA; j_call: TRBJ2-3; v_call: TRBV10-3; clone_size: many
cdr3_nt: TGTGCCAGCAGCTTAACAAGACAGGGGGCGCAGCAGTACTTC; cdr3_aa: CASSLTRQGAQQYF; d_call: TRBD1; j_call: TRBJ2-7; v_call: TRBV11-2; clone_size: NA
cdr3_nt: TGTGCCAGCAGCTCGAGCCGGGACCATCCCACAGATACGCAGTATTTT; cdr3_aa: CASSSSRDHPTDTQYF; d_call: NA; j_call: TRBJ2-3; v_call: TRBV11-2; clone_size: NA
cdr3_nt: TGCAGTGCTACACGACAGGGGAGGGCCTACGAGCAGTACTTC; cdr3_aa: CSATRQGRAYEQYF; d_call: NA; j_call: TRBJ2-7; v_call: TRBV20-1; clone_size: few
cdr3_nt: TGTGCCACCTGGTCCCCGTTCCGGAACATTCAGTACTTC; cdr3_aa: CATWSPFRNIQYF; d_call: NA; j_call: TRBJ2-4; v_call: TRBV15; clone_size: few
cdr3_nt: TGTGCCATCAGTGAGTCGTTAACAGGCCCCACTAGGACCAACGAGCAGTACTTC; cdr3_aa: CAISESLTGPTRTNEQYF; d_call: NA; j_call: TRBJ2-7; v_call: TRBV10-3; clone_size: NA
cdr3_nt: TGCAGTGCTAGAAGGCCGGGGCAGAACACTGAAGCTTTCTTT; cdr3_aa: CSARRPGQNTEAFF; d_call: NA; j_call: TRBJ1-1; v_call: TRBV20-1; clone_size: few
cdr3_nt: TGTGCCGATCGTCCGATTATGCGACAGGGGCATTCCTACGAGCAGTACTTC; cdr3_aa: CADRPIMRQGHSYEQYF; d_call: TRBD1; j_call: TRBJ2-7; v_call: TRBV19; clone_size: NA
cdr3_nt: TGTGCCAGCAGCTTAGGACTAGCGGGAGAGGGGGAGACCCAGTACTTC; cdr3_aa: CASSLGLAGEGETQYF; d_call: TRBD2; j_call: TRBJ2-5; v_call: TRBV7-9; clone_size: NA
cdr3_nt: TGTGCCAGCAGCCAAGATCTGGGGGCCTTAGATTCACCCCTCCACTTT; cdr3_aa: CASSQDLGALDSPLHF; d_call: NA; j_call: TRBJ1-6; v_call: TRBV3-1; clone_size: NA
cdr3_nt: TGTGCCAGCAGCTTATGGACCAAGGGGGAGACCCAGTACTTC; cdr3_aa: CASSLWTKGETQYF; d_call: NA; j_call: TRBJ2-5; v_call: TRBV7-9; clone_size: few
cdr3_nt: TGTGCCAGCAGCACCTTCAGACTAGCGGGAGGGCCAGGTTACAATGAGCAGTTCTTC; cdr3_aa: CASSTFRLAGGPGYNEQFF; d_call: TRBD2; j_call: TRBJ2-1; v_call: TRBV11-1; clone_size: once
cdr3_nt: TGTGCCAGCAGCTTCCTAGGAAGCTCCTACAATGAGCAGTTCTTC; cdr3_aa: CASSFLGSSYNEQFF; d_call: NA; j_call: TRBJ2-1; v_call: TRBV7-6; clone_size: NA
cdr3_nt: TGCAGCGTTGAAGGGGGGTTAGGGGCGCGTTTGAGTACGCAGTATTTT; cdr3_aa: CSVEGGLGARLSTQYF; d_call: NA; j_call: TRBJ2-3; v_call: TRBV29-1; clone_size: NA
cdr3_nt: TGCAGTGCCCAACAACAAGGGAAAAAAAACATTCAGTTCTTC; cdr3_aa: CSAQQQGKKNIQFF; d_call: NA; j_call: TRBJ2-1; v_call: TRBV20-1; clone_size: once
cdr3_nt: TGTGCCAGCTCGGCGATGAGGGAGTCCGGGGAGCTGTTTTTT; cdr3_aa: CASSAMRESGELFF; d_call: NA; j_call: TRBJ2-2; v_call: TRBV18; clone_size: few
cdr3_nt: TGTGCCAGCAGGGCCCCGACAGGGGCGAACACTGAAGCTTTCTTT; cdr3_aa: CASRAPTGANTEAFF; d_call: TRBD1; j_call: TRBJ1-1; v_call: TRBV10-3; clone_size: NA
cdr3_nt: TGTGCCAGCAGTTTACATGGGCGAGGTGAAGCTTTCTTT; cdr3_aa: CASSLHGRGEAFF; d_call: NA; j_call: TRBJ1-1; v_call: TRBV12-3/TRBV12-4; clone_size: few
cdr3_nt: TGCAGTGCCCCCCGGGACAGCCATGAAAAACTGTTTTTT; cdr3_aa: CSAPRDSHEKLFF; d_call: TRBD1; j_call: TRBJ1-4; v_call: TRBV20-1; clone_size: NA
cdr3_nt: TGTGCCAGCTCACCCCAGCTCACAGGGGGCGGTAGCAATCAGCCCCAGCATTTT; cdr3_aa: CASSPQLTGGGSNQPQHF; d_call: TRBD1; j_call: TRBJ1-5; v_call: TRBV18; clone_size: NA
cdr3_nt: TGTGCCAGCAGTACCCAGGGTGGGACTGAAGCTTTCTTT; cdr3_aa: CASSTQGGTEAFF; d_call: NA; j_call: TRBJ1-1; v_call: TRBV27; clone_size: NA
cdr3_nt: TGCAGCGTTGCCGGGGAGTATTGGGTTTACAATGAGCAGTTCTTC; cdr3_aa: CSVAGEYWVYNEQFF; d_call: NA; j_call: TRBJ2-1; v_call: TRBV29-1; clone_size: few
cdr3_nt: TGCGCCAGCAGCCCGCGCATACGGGACAGGGGAGGAAACACCATATATTTT; cdr3_aa: CASSPRIRDRGGNTIYF; d_call: TRBD1; j_call: TRBJ1-3; v_call: TRBV5-1; clone_size: many
cdr3_nt: TGCGCCAGCAGCTTGGGGCTAGCTTCCAGAAATGAGCAGTTCTTC; cdr3_aa: CASSLGLASRNEQFF; d_call: NA; j_call: TRBJ2-1; v_call: TRBV5-1; clone_size: few
cdr3_nt: TGTGCCAGCAGCCCCCTTAGCGGGAGGAATATTGATAGGTTCTTC; cdr3_aa: CASSPLSGRNIDRFF; d_call: TRBD2; j_call: TRBJ2-1; v_call: TRBV7-6; clone_size: NA
cdr3_nt: TGTGCCAGCAGTTCCCCGGCCGTGTACGAGCAGTACTTC; cdr3_aa: CASSSPAVYEQYF; d_call: NA; j_call: TRBJ2-7; v_call: TRBV6-5; clone_size: NA
cdr3_nt: TGTGCCAGCAGCTTGTGGCTCAGAATCAATCAGCCCCAGCATTTT; cdr3_aa: CASSLWLRINQPQHF; d_call: NA; j_call: TRBJ1-5; v_call: TRBV5-6; clone_size: few
cdr3_nt: TGTGCCAGCGACGGGAGTGAGATCACCGGGGAGCTGTTTTTT; cdr3_aa: CASDGSEITGELFF; d_call: NA; j_call: TRBJ2-2; v_call: TRBV2; clone_size: few
cdr3_nt: TGTGCCAGCAGTTACGAACAGGGGTCCTACGAGCAGTACTTC; cdr3_aa: CASSYEQGSYEQYF; d_call: TRBD1; j_call: TRBJ2-7; v_call: TRBV6-5; clone_size: NA
cdr3_nt: TGTGCCAGCAGTTTAAGTGCTGGGACCTACGAGCAGTACTTC; cdr3_aa: CASSLSAGTYEQYF; d_call: NA; j_call: TRBJ2-7; v_call: TRBV5-1; clone_size: many
cdr3_nt: TGTACCAGCAGCTCGCGGGGGGGCACAGGGCTTACCTACAATGAGCAGTTCTTC; cdr3_aa: CTSSSRGGTGLTYNEQFF; d_call: TRBD2; j_call: TRBJ2-1; v_call: TRBV3-1; clone_size: NA
cdr3_nt: TGTGCCAGCAGCCAGACTAGCGGGGAGACCGCCGGGGAGCTGTTTTTT; cdr3_aa: CASSQTSGETAGELFF; d_call: TRBD2; j_call: TRBJ2-2; v_call: TRBV3-1; clone_size: NA